Here is one T cell receptor beta chain with its context. Antigen: not known. Here immunoSEQ multiplex PCR was the method, and the copy in TCRdb shows in-frame clones only, minus some. Here the sample spans roughly 140,000 clones, around 93% being singletons. Deletions cut 1 base from V and 1 base from J, with 8 bases between. There are 15 residues in the CDR3. The germline CDR1 and CDR2 sequences are SGHVS and FQNEAQ. The data derive from a study of T cell responses to AZD1222 COVID-19 vaccine. Overall study results and limits: Nearly half of the spike-specific TCRs reportedly recognize variant regions that carry no mutations. Sampled repertoires all dated from after the peak T cell response. Dominant CD4 TCR responses targeted spike regions 160-218 and 743-854. Two AZD1222 administrations were followed by greater Spike-specific TCR breadth and depth.

The chain combines TRBV7-8 with TRBJ1-3; D unresolved. The sequenced sample was peripheral blood, obtained on day 0 of AZD1222 vaccination. The TCR was taken from an adult in good health. The CDR3 spells CASSLGLASGNTIYF. The CDR3 bases are TGTGCCAGCAGCTTAGGACTGGCTTCTGGAAACACCATATATTTT.